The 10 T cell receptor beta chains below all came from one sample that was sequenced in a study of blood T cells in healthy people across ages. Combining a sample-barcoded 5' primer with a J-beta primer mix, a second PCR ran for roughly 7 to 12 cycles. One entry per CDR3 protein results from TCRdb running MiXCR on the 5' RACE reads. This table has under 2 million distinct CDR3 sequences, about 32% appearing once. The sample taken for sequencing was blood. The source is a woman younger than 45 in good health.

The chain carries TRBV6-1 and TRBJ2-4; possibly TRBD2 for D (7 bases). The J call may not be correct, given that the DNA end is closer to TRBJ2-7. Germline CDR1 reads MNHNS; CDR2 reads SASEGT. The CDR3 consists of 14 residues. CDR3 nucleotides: TGTGCCAGCGGGGGGGGACATGCAGCCTACGAGCAGTACTTC. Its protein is CASGGGHAAYEQYF.

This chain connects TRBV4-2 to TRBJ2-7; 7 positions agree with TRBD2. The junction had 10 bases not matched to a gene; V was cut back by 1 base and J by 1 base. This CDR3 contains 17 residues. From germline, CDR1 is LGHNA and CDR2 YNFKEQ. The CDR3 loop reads CASSQGRRTSWSYEQYF. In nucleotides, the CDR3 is TGTGCCAGCAGCCAAGGGAGACGGACTAGTTGGTCCTACGAGCAGTACTTC.

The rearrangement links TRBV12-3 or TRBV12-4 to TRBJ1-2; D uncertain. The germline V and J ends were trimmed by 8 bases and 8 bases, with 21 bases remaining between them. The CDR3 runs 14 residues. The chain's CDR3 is CASGPTTLFWGYTF. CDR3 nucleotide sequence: TGTGCCAGCGGTCCTACGACCCTCTTTTGGGGCTACACCTTC.

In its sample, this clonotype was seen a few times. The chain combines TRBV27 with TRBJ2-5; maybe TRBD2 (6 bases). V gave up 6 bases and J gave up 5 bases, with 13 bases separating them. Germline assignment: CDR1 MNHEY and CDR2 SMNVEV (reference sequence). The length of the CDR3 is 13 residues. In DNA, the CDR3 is TGTGCCAGCAGGGGGGGACTTTCGGAGACCCAGTACTTC. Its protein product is CASRGGLSETQYF.

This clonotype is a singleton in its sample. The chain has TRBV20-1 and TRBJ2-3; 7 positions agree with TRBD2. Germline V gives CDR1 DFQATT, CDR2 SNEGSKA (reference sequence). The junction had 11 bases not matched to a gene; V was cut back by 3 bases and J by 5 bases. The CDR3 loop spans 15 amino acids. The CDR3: CSARSGTTAKDTQYF. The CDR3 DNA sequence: TGCAGTGCTAGGTCCGGGACTACTGCGAAAGATACGCAGTATTTT.

The CDR3 DNA sequence: TGTGCCAGCAGCGTGGACAGGCTGTCCCCAACCTACGAGCAGTACTTC. This translates into CASSVDRLSPTYEQYF. The chain joins TRBV9 to TRBJ2-7; TRBD1 aligns across 7 bases. This CDR3 has 16 amino acids. Germline V CDR1 and CDR2: SGDLS, YYNGEE. V was clipped by 2 bases and J by 2 bases; unmatched bases: 10.

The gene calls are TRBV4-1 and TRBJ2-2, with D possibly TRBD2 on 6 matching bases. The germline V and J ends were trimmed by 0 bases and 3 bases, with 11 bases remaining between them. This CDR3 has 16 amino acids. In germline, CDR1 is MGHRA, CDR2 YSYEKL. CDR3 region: CASSQDRGWDTGELFF. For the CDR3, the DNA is TGCGCCAGCAGCCAAGATCGGGGGTGGGACACCGGGGAGCTGTTTTTT.

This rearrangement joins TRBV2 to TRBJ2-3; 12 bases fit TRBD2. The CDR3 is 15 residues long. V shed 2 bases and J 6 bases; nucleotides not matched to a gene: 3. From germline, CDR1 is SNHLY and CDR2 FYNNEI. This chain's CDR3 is CASSESSGGVDTQYF. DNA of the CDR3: TGTGCCAGCAGTGAATCTAGCGGGGGGGTGGATACGCAGTATTTT.

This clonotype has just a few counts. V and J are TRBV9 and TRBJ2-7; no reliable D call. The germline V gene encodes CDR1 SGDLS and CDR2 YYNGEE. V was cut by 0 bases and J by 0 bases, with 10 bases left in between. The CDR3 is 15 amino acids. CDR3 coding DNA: TGTGCCAGCAGCGTAGGGTTTTCCCTCTCCTACGAGCAGTACTTC. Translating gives CASSVGFSLSYEQYF.

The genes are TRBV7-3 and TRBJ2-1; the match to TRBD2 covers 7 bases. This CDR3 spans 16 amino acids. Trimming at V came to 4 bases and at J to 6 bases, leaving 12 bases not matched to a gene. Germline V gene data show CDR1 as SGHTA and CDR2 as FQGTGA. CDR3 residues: CASSSSRDGLVNEQFF. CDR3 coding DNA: TGTGCCAGCAGCTCCTCCCGGGATGGACTAGTCAATGAGCAGTTCTTC.